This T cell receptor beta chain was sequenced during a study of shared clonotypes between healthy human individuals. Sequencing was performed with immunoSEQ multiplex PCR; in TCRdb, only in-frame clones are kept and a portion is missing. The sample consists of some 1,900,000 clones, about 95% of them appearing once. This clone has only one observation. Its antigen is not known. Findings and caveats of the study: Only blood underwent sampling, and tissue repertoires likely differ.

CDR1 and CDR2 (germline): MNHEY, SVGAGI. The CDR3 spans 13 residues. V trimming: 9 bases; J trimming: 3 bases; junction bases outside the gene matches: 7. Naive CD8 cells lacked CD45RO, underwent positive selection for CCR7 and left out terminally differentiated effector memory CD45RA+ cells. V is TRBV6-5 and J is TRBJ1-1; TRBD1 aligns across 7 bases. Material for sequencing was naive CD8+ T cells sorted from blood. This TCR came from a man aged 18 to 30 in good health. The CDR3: CASTLTGYTEAFF. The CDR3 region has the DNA TGTGCCAGTACTCTGACAGGGTACACTGAAGCTTTCTTT.